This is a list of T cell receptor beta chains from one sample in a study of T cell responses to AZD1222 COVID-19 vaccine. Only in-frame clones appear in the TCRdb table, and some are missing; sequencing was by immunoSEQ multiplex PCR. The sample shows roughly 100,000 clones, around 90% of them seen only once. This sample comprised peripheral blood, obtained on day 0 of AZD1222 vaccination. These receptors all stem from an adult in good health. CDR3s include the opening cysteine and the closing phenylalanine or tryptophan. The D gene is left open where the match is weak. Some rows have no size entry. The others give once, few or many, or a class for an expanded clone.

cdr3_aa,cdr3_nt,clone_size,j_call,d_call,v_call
CATSRDRGSYEQYF,TGTGCCACCAGCAGGGACAGGGGATCCTACGAGCAGTACTTC,.,TRBJ2-7,TRBD1,TRBV15
CASSSQLPGLVIRADTQYF,TGTGCCAGCAGTTCCCAATTGCCGGGACTAGTCATAAGGGCAGATACGCAGTATTTT,.,TRBJ2-3,TRBD2,TRBV27
CAWSVGLPGGNEQFF,TGTGCCTGGAGTGTAGGTTTGCCAGGGGGCAATGAGCAGTTCTTC,.,TRBJ2-1,TRBD1,TRBV30
CAWSIGGYNYGYTF,TGTGCCTGGAGTATAGGGGGTTACAACTATGGCTACACCTTC,.,TRBJ1-2,.,TRBV30
CASSFRGGVDTQYF,TGTGCCAGCAGTTTTCGGGGGGGCGTAGATACGCAGTATTTT,.,TRBJ2-3,TRBD2,TRBV28
CASRPSRDRNTEAFF,TGTGCAAGTCGCCCCTCCCGGGACAGGAACACTGAAGCTTTCTTT,once,TRBJ1-1,.,TRBV12-2
CASSQDRGKGYGYTF,TGTGCCAGTAGCCAGGACAGGGGAAAGGGCTATGGCTACACCTTC,.,TRBJ1-2,TRBD1,TRBV19
CSVGGGAMNTEAFF,TGCAGCGTTGGGGGGGGCGCGATGAACACTGAAGCTTTCTTT,.,TRBJ1-1,.,TRBV29-1
CASSLVGGASPLHF,TGTGCCAGCAGCTTAGTAGGAGGGGCTTCACCCCTCCACTTT,.,TRBJ1-6,.,TRBV7-9
CSASGGGPGQPQHF,TGCAGTGCTAGTGGCGGGGGTCCCGGTCAGCCCCAGCATTTT,.,TRBJ1-5,.,TRBV20-1
CASSYSRGDYGYTF,TGTGCCAGCAGTTACTCCCGGGGGGACTATGGCTACACCTTC,.,TRBJ1-2,.,TRBV6-5
CASSTRWGSNQPQHF,TGTGCCAGCAGTACCCGTTGGGGGAGCAATCAGCCCCAGCATTTT,.,TRBJ1-5,.,TRBV28
CASFQGGETQYF,TGTGCCAGCTTTCAGGGGGGGGAGACCCAGTACTTC,.,TRBJ2-5,.,TRBV28
CASSLLSSSLHF,TGTGCCAGCAGCTTGCTGTCCAGCTCTCTCCACTTT,.,TRBJ1-6,.,TRBV5-6
CASSPRGLSSNEQFF,TGTGCCAGCAGCCCCAGGGGGCTAAGTAGCAATGAGCAGTTCTTC,.,TRBJ2-1,TRBD1,TRBV7-9
CASSLAISEGNGYTF,TGTGCCAGCAGCTTGGCGATCTCGGAGGGTAATGGCTACACCTTC,.,TRBJ1-2,.,TRBV5-8
CASSEASGGHYNEQFF,TGCGCCAGCAGTGAGGCTAGCGGGGGGCACTACAATGAGCAGTTCTTC,.,TRBJ2-1,TRBD2,TRBV10-2
CASSGSTGGFFWSRDWEQYF,TGCGCCAGCAGCGGCTCTACAGGGGGCTTTTTTTGGTCCCGAGATTGGGAGCAGTACTTC,.,TRBJ2-7,TRBD1,TRBV5-1
CASSAGDGKGAEAFF,TGTGCCAGCAGCGCAGGGGACGGAAAAGGGGCTGAAGCTTTCTTT,.,TRBJ1-1,.,TRBV5-5
CASSYGGSGSSTDTQYF,TGTGCCAGCAGTTACGGGGGTAGCGGTTCCAGCACAGATACGCAGTATTTT,.,TRBJ2-3,.,TRBV6-2/TRBV6-3
CASSGLAGIWRGIHEQYF,TGTGCCAGCAGTGGGCTAGCGGGGATTTGGCGGGGGATCCACGAGCAGTACTTC,.,TRBJ2-7,TRBD2,TRBV2
CSASKDAGRTDTQYF,TGCAGTGCTAGTAAGGATGCGGGGCGCACAGATACGCAGTATTTT,.,TRBJ2-3,.,TRBV20-1
CASSRNRDRGSPLHF,TGTGCCAGCAGTCGCAACCGGGACAGGGGTTCACCCCTCCACTTT,.,TRBJ1-6,TRBD1,TRBV6-6
CASSSTGPNYGYTF,TGTGCCAGCAGTTCAACCGGGCCTAACTATGGCTACACCTTC,.,TRBJ1-2,.,TRBV6-2/TRBV6-3
CASSQPGQGNEKLFF,TGTGCCAGCAGCCAGCCGGGACAGGGTAATGAAAAACTGTTTTTT,.,TRBJ1-4,TRBD1,TRBV4-2
CASSQELAGSETQYF,TGCGCCAGCAGCCAGGAACTAGCGGGGTCAGAGACCCAGTACTTC,.,TRBJ2-5,TRBD2,TRBV4-1
CASSGAGNAGANVLTF,TGTGCCAGCAGCGGCGCAGGGAACGCTGGGGCCAACGTCCTGACTTTC,.,TRBJ2-6,.,TRBV9
CASSPVGGTANYGYTF,TGTGCCAGCAGCCCCGTTGGGGGGACAGCTAACTATGGCTACACCTTC,.,TRBJ1-2,TRBD1,TRBV5-6
CASSQDEGYGYTF,TGTGCCAGCAGCCAAGACGAAGGATATGGCTACACCTTC,.,TRBJ1-2,.,TRBV3-1/TRBV3-2
CASSLPNNYGYTF,TGTGCCAGCAGCTTACCGAACAACTATGGCTACACCTTC,.,TRBJ1-2,.,TRBV7-9
CASSWTENNQPQHF,TGTGCCAGCAGTTGGACAGAAAACAATCAGCCCCAGCATTTT,.,TRBJ1-5,.,TRBV6-5
CASRGQLTGELFF,TGTGCCAGCAGAGGACAACTCACCGGGGAGCTGTTTTTT,.,TRBJ2-2,.,TRBV2
CAWAPGSTGGNTIYF,TGTGCCTGGGCCCCGGGCTCAACGGGGGGAAACACCATATATTTT,once,TRBJ1-3,.,TRBV30
CASRTTGTVYGYTF,TGTGCCAGCAGGACAACCGGGACGGTTTATGGCTACACCTTC,.,TRBJ1-2,.,TRBV28
CASSLAHRGGQYF,TGTGCCAGCAGCTTAGCCCACAGGGGCGGGCAGTACTTC,.,TRBJ2-7,TRBD1,TRBV11-1
CASSQELKTGLNLNIQYF,TGTGCCAGCAGCCAAGAGCTGAAGACAGGCCTGAATCTAAACATTCAGTACTTC,once,TRBJ2-4,.,TRBV3-1/TRBV3-2
CSVDGQGHSQYF,TGCAGCGTTGACGGGCAGGGACATTCCCAGTACTTC,.,TRBJ2-5,.,TRBV29-1
CASSSDRGLEAFF,TGTGCCAGCAGCTCCGACAGGGGGCTAGAGGCTTTCTTT,.,TRBJ1-1,TRBD1,TRBV7-3
CASSQSGTENSPLHF,TGTGCCAGCTCACAGTCCGGGACTGAAAATTCACCCCTCCACTTT,.,TRBJ1-6,.,TRBV18
CASSQVRNTGELFF,TGTGCCAGCAGCCAAGTACGAAACACCGGGGAGCTGTTTTTT,.,TRBJ2-2,.,TRBV3-1/TRBV3-2
CASTDGGSDEQFF,TGTGCCAGCACGGATGGTGGCTCGGATGAGCAGTTCTTC,.,TRBJ2-1,.,TRBV6-5
CASRSRAETQYF,TGTGCCAGCAGGTCCAGGGCAGAGACCCAGTACTTC,.,TRBJ2-5,.,TRBV6-5
CASSTDILAYEQYF,TGTGCCAGCAGCACGGATATACTGGCCTACGAGCAGTACTTC,.,TRBJ2-7,.,TRBV7-2
CASSTWGLLGEQYF,TGTGCCAGCAGCACGTGGGGGCTTTTGGGGGAGCAGTACTTC,.,TRBJ2-7,.,TRBV5-4